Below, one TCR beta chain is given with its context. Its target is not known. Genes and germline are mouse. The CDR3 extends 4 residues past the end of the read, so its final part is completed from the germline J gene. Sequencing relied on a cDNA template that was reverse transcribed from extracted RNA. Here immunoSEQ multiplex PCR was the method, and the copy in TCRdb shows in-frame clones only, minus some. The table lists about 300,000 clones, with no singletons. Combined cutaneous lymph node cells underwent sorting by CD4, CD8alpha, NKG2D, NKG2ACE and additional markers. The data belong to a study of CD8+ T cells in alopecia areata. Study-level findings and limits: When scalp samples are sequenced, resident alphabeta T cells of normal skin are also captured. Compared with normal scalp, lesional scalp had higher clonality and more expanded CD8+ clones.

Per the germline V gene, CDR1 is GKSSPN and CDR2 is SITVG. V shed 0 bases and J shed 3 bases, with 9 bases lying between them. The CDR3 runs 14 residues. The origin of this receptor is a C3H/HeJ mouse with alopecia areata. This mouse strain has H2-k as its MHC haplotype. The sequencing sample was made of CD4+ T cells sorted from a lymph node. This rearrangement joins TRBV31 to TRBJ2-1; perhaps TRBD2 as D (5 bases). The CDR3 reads CAWSLPGPYAEQFF. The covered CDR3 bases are TGTGCCTGGAGTCTCCCTGGGCCCTATGCT. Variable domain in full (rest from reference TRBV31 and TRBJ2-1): AQTIHQWPVAEIKAVGSPLSLGCTIKGKSSPNLYWYWQATGGTLQQLFYSITVGQVESVVQLNLSASRPKDDQFILSTEKLLLSHSGFYLCAWSLPGPYAEQFFGPGTRLTVL.